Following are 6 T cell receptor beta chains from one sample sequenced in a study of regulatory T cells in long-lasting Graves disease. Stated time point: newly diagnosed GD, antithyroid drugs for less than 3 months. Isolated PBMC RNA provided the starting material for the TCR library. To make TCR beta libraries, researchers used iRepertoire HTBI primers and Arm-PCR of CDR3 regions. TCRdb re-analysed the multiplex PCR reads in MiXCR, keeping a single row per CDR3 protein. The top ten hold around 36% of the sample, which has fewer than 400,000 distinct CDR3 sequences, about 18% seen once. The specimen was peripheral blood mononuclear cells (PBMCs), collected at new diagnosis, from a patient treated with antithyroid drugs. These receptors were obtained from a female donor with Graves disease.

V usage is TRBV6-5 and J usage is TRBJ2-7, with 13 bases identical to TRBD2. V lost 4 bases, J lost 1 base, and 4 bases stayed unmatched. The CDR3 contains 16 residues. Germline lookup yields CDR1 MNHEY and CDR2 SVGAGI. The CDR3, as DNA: TGTGCCAGCAGTTCCCCGGGACTAGCGGGATCCTACGAGCAGTACTTC. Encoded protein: CASSSPGLAGSYEQYF.

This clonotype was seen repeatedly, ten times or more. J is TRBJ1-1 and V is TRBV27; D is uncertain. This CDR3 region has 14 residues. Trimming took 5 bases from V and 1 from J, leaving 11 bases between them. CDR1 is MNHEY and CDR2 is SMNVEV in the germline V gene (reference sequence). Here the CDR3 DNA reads TGTGCCAGCAGTCCCGGACTCAAGAACACTGAAGCTTTCTTT. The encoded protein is CASSPGLKNTEAFF.

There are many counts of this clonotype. The CDR3 here is CASSLSPKLGSYNEQFF. The DNA for the CDR3 is TGTGCCAGCAGCTTAAGCCCAAAGCTGGGGTCCTACAATGAGCAGTTCTTC. The chain uses TRBV11-2 and TRBJ2-1; no clear D gene. V was shortened by 2 bases and J by 1 base, with 15 bases between the two germline ends. The CDR3 runs to 17 residues. Germline V gene lookup returns CDR1 SGHAT and CDR2 FQNNGV.

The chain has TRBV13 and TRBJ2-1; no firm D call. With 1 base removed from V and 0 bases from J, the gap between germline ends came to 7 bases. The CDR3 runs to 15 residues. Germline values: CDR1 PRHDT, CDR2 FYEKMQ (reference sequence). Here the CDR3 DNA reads TGTGCCAGCAGCTTAGAGCAGAGCTCCTACAATGAGCAGTTCTTC. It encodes CASSLEQSSYNEQFF.

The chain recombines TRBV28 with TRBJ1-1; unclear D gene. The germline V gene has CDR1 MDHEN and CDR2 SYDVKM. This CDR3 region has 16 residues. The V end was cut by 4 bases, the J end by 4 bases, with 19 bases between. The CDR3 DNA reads TGTGCCAGCAGTTCAATAAACCCAAGGGAGGGCACTGAAGCTTTCTTT. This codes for CASSSINPREGTEAFF.

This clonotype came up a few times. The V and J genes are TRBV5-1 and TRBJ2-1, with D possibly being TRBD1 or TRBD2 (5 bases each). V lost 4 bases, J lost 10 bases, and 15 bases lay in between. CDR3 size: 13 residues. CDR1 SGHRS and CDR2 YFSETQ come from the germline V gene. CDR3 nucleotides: TGCGCCAGCAGCGCGGAGAGGGGAAGGGAGCAGTTCTTC. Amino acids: CASSAERGREQFF.